The rows below give T cell receptor beta chains drawn from one sample of a study of T cell responses to AZD1222 COVID-19 vaccine. The protocol was immunoSEQ multiplex PCR, while the TCRdb copy is restricted to in-frame clones and leaves out a portion. This sample carries 140,000 or so clones, approximately 91% of them seen once, and the ten largest clones take less than 2.5%. The sequences come from peripheral blood, collected 28 days after the second AZD1222 dose. Receptors were obtained from an adult who received the AZD1222 COVID-19 vaccine. CDR3s include the opening cysteine and the closing phenylalanine or tryptophan. A D gene is named only where the DNA matches it firmly. Clone size is shown for a subset of rows, as once, few, many or a class of expanded clone.

CDR3 length: 16
clone size: -
V gene: TRBV6-5
J gene: TRBJ1-3
D gene: -
CDR3 DNA: TGTGCCAGCAGTTACTCGGGCGGGGCCTCTGGAAACACCATATATTTT
CDR3 protein: CASSYSGGASGNTIYF

CDR3 length: 14
clone size: -
V gene: TRBV20-1
J gene: TRBJ2-7
D gene: -
CDR3 DNA: TGCAGTGCTAGTCACTTGGGGACCGCCGGCGAGCAGTACTTC
CDR3 protein: CSASHLGTAGEQYF

CDR3 length: 14
clone size: -
V gene: TRBV24-1
J gene: TRBJ2-7
D gene: -
CDR3 DNA: TGTGCCACCAGTGATCCGCCCATGATCCACGAGCAGTACTTC
CDR3 protein: CATSDPPMIHEQYF

CDR3 length: 11
clone size: -
V gene: TRBV6-5
J gene: TRBJ2-1
D gene: -
CDR3 DNA: TGTGCCACCCTAAAAGGTAGTCAGCAGTTCTTC
CDR3 protein: CATLKGSQQFF

CDR3 length: 12
clone size: -
V gene: TRBV29-1
J gene: TRBJ2-7
D gene: -
CDR3 DNA: TGCAGCGTTAAGAGGGAGAGGTACGAGCAGTACTTC
CDR3 protein: CSVKRERYEQYF

CDR3 length: 15
clone size: -
V gene: TRBV2
J gene: TRBJ1-5
D gene: TRBD1
CDR3 DNA: TGTGCCAGCAGGGGGACAGCGACTAGTGGACAGCCCCAGCATTTT
CDR3 protein: CASRGTATSGQPQHF

CDR3 length: 12
clone size: -
V gene: TRBV5-5
J gene: TRBJ1-2
D gene: -
CDR3 DNA: TGTGCCAGCAGCCTCAGCGTCTATGGCTACACCTTC
CDR3 protein: CASSLSVYGYTF

CDR3 length: 16
clone size: once
V gene: TRBV3-1/TRBV3-2
J gene: TRBJ2-3
D gene: TRBD2
CDR3 DNA: TGTGCCAGCAGCCCTGGGATACTAGCGGGAACAGATACGCAGTATTTT
CDR3 protein: CASSPGILAGTDTQYF

CDR3 length: 13
clone size: -
V gene: TRBV4-1
J gene: TRBJ1-4
D gene: -
CDR3 DNA: TGCGCCAGCAGCCAAGCTACACCTGAAAAACTGTTTTTT
CDR3 protein: CASSQATPEKLFF

CDR3 length: 14
clone size: -
V gene: TRBV7-2
J gene: TRBJ2-5
D gene: -
CDR3 DNA: TGTGCCAGCAGCTTAGGGCTTGTGGGAGAGACCCAGTACTTC
CDR3 protein: CASSLGLVGETQYF

CDR3 length: 15
clone size: -
V gene: TRBV3-1/TRBV3-2
J gene: TRBJ2-3
D gene: TRBD1
CDR3 DNA: TGTGCCAGCAGACCGACAGGGGGCCTGACAGATACGCAGTATTTT
CDR3 protein: CASRPTGGLTDTQYF

CDR3 length: 14
clone size: -
V gene: TRBV2
J gene: TRBJ1-5
D gene: TRBD1
CDR3 DNA: TGTGCCAGCAGGAGGGGGCAGGAAGGTCAGCCCCAGCATTTT
CDR3 protein: CASRRGQEGQPQHF

CDR3 length: 15
clone size: once
V gene: TRBV6-5
J gene: TRBJ2-7
D gene: TRBD2
CDR3 DNA: TGTGCCAGCAGTCCCCTAGCGGGGCCCTCCTACGAGCAGTACTTC
CDR3 protein: CASSPLAGPSYEQYF

CDR3 length: 16
clone size: -
V gene: TRBV5-1
J gene: TRBJ1-2
D gene: TRBD1
CDR3 DNA: TGCGCCAGCAGTAATACCGGGACAGGGGGGTCCTATGGCTACACCTTC
CDR3 protein: CASSNTGTGGSYGYTF